Below, 7 T cell receptor beta chains from the same sample are listed, as sequenced in a study of a mutant IDH1 vaccine in newly diagnosed glioma. These receptors' targets are unknown. Regarding time point: week 11, during vaccination. Topical imiquimod accompanied each vaccine dose, which consisted of 300 ug of mutant IDH1 20-mer peptide. Here immunoSEQ multiplex PCR was the method, and the copy in TCRdb shows in-frame clones only, minus some. Of under 150,000 clones detected, 85% to 90% appear once; the ten largest clones hold under 0.8%. Sample: PBMCs, taken from a glioma patient whose treatment included an IDH1 peptide vaccine. The receptors come from a woman between 50 and 59 years old with glioma.

The chain uses TRBV5-5 and TRBJ1-1; D unresolved. V gave up 3 bases and J gave up 0 bases, with 6 bases separating them. The germline CDR1 and CDR2 sequences are SGHKS and YYEKEE (reference sequence). The CDR3 has 13 amino acids. The CDR3 coding sequence is TGTGCCAGCAGCTATGAGTTGAACACTGAAGCTTTCTTT. This encodes CASSYELNTEAFF. Looking up the rest from reference TRBV5-5 and TRBJ1-1 gives the full variable domain: DAGVTQSPTHLIKTRGQQVTLRCSPISGHKSVSWYQQVLGQGPQFIFQYYEKEERGRGNFPDRFSARQFPNYSSELNVNALLLGDSALYLCASSYELNTEAFFGQGTRLTVV.

The chain joins TRBV9 to TRBJ1-1, with D unclear. Trimming cost V 2 bases and J 1 base, with 9 bases left between them. Germline-derived CDR1 and CDR2 are SGDLS and YYNGEE. The CDR3 spans 14 residues. For the CDR3, the DNA is TGTGCCAGCAGCGTTGGCGTAAGGAACACTGAAGCTTTCTTT. This sequence encodes CASSVGVRNTEAFF.

The chain has TRBV19 and TRBJ2-5; a weak D match, TRBD1 (5 bases). The DNA end is more similar to TRBJ2-7, so the J call may be wrong. CDR3 length equals 13 residues. Germline values: CDR1 LNHDA, CDR2 SQIVND (reference sequence). Here the CDR3 DNA reads TGTGCCACCCGAGGTGGGGCGAGCTACGAGCAGTACTTC. Amino acid sequence: CATRGGASYEQYF.

J is TRBJ2-2 and V is TRBV27; TRBD2 aligns across 15 bases. Germline V gene data show CDR1 as MNHEY and CDR2 as SMNVEV (reference sequence). The junction had 6 bases not matched to a gene; V was cut back by 6 bases and J by 1 base. The CDR3 runs to 18 residues. CDR3 protein: CASSLSGLAGGNTGELFF. In DNA form, the CDR3 reads TGTGCCAGCAGCCTTTCGGGACTAGCGGGAGGGAACACCGGGGAGCTGTTTTTT.

This chain uses TRBV19 with TRBJ1-2; D is unresolved. Germline V gene lookup returns CDR1 LNHDA and CDR2 SQIVND (reference sequence). Trimming took off 8 bases at V and 7 bases at J, with 20 bases between the two ends. The CDR3 consists of 14 residues. This chain's CDR3 is CASSRGAGHFGYTF. The DNA for the CDR3 is TGTGCCAGTTCCAGAGGCGCAGGCCATTTTGGCTACACCTTC.

The chain links TRBV9 to TRBJ1-4, with 10 nucleotides matching TRBD1. The CDR3 has 14 amino acids. J lost 8 bases, V lost 6 bases, and 7 bases had no gene match. CDR1 and CDR2 from the germline V gene are SGDLS and YYNGEE. CDR3 loop: CASNPGQGGEKLFF. CDR3 bases: TGTGCCAGCAACCCAGGACAGGGGGGGGAAAAACTGTTTTTT.

The chain employs TRBV28 and TRBJ2-7; TRBD2 might be the D (7 bases). The V gene's germline CDR1 is MDHEN and CDR2 SYDVKM. The CDR3 runs 14 residues. Trimming took 3 bases from V and 2 from J, leaving 11 bases between them. The CDR3 DNA reads TGTGCCAGCAGTTTGGGGGGGCCCCCCTACGAGCAGTACTTC. Protein product: CASSLGGPPYEQYF.